This TCR beta chain was obtained from a study of cytomegalovirus exposure and HLA in healthy donors (dated by TCRdb to 2016 to 2017). At the level of the whole study: The 650 to 750 repertoires of the first cohort and the 120 or so validation repertoires were produced on the same platform, according to a later analysis. The study aimed to test whether signatures of past pathogen exposure could be identified by cataloging public T cell receptors. A separate validation cohort of over 95 different subjects was used in addition to the 666-subject first cohort. To predict cytomegalovirus infection status, the study combined high-throughput TCR immunosequencing, statistical association of individual TCRs with disease status, and machine learning. The research as a whole found: In the study, 150 to 200 TCR beta chains were listed as associated with cytomegalovirus. The classifier was reported to diagnose cytomegalovirus status with high specificity and sensitivity in both the original cohort and the validation cohort. A few of the identified cytomegalovirus-associated TCR beta chains were confirmed in vitro to be specific for cytomegalovirus antigens. A later analysis found that TCRs clustered in the first cohort also tended to co-occur in the 95 to 150 validation repertoires, with 90% to 95% of cluster scores above 0. While some public TCRs were present in many individuals, most TCR sequences turned up only very rarely across donors. The authors suggested that the approach could potentially be generalized to other disease states and immunological phenotypes. The validation cohort had no HLA typing available for a later analysis, so co-occurrence within that cohort was assessed over all 110 or so repertoires.

CDR1 and CDR2, looked up from the germline V gene, are LGHNA and YSLEER. After removal of 0 bases from V and 5 bases from J, the junction retains 12 bases not matched to a gene. The CDR3, from cysteine to phenylalanine, totals 18 residues. The read is trimmed to its CDR3 DNA, 54 bases read in frame from base 1. As concerns this clone: Its cognate antigen has yet to be identified. No qualities accompany the bases; no much larger clone lies one base away.

Separate from the approximately 700-subject first cohort, the validation cohort of over 90 subjects was the group to which the donors belonged. Library method: the immunoSEQ multiplex PCR assay. On the study's bioinformatics: A statistical classification framework was developed to diagnose cytomegalovirus status using the catalog of TCR beta chain sequences. TCRdb obtained this table from immuneACCESS and retained in-frame rearrangements with V and J assigned. These tables miss some clones; where compared with another copy, unresolved V genes account for less than half of the shortfall, and the remainder is unexplained. That table gives V, J and clone size, and the DNA gave D and trimming. The sample data list some 120,000 clones, and 95% to 97% of these were observed just once. The top ten clonotypes cover 1.7% of the sample.

The sequence was obtained from a man aged 18 to 35 in good health and CMV-seronegative. The rearranged segments are TRBV4-3 and TRBJ2-2; 7 bases in the middle match TRBD2. The specimen sequenced was PBMCs. The CDR3 amino acid sequence is: CASSQEGLAAGWTGELFF. Read as DNA, the sequence is TGCGCCAGCAGCCAAGAGGGTTTAGCAGCGGGATGGACCGGGGAGCTGTTTTTT.